The TCR beta chain under discussion was sequenced for a study of OX40 agonist ivuxolimab in advanced cancers. Study context: Prior anti-PD-1, anti-PD-L1 or anti-CTLA-4 therapy was allowed; less than 45% had some. Findings and limits, study-wide: Low levels of normalized T-cell clonal expansion also appeared in some nonresponders. The average count of expanded clones was higher among CD8+ T cells than among CD4+.

This clone was picked up a small number of times. Its matching antigen is unknown. The germline gives CDR1 SQVTM, CDR2 ANQGSEA. Trimming at V came to 3 bases and at J to 2 bases, leaving 11 bases not matched to a gene. This CDR3 comprises 16 residues. Sequenced by immunoSEQ multiplex PCR; TCRdb stores in-frame clones only, minus some. The sample holds tens of thousands of clones, approximately 88% seen once. This receptor was taken from an adult with an advanced solid tumor such as melanoma, head and neck, liver or kidney cancer. The sample consisted of CD4+ or CD8+ T cells sorted from blood, taken in a trial of the OX40 agonist ivuxolimab. The rearrangement links TRBV29-1 to TRBJ2-3, with 7 bases identical to TRBD1. CDR3: CSVDPLGQSITDTQYF. Written as DNA, the CDR3 is TGCAGCGTTGATCCCCTGGGACAGTCGATCACAGATACGCAGTATTTT.